The 10 T cell receptor beta chains in this list originate from one sample, sequenced in a study of blood T cells in healthy people across ages. With a J-beta primer mix and a sample-barcoded 5' primer, a second PCR ran about 7 to 12 cycles. TCRdb re-called the 5' RACE reads with MiXCR, one entry per CDR3 protein. The sample lists over 1,500,000 distinct CDR3 sequences, 30% to 40% seen once, with 20% to 25% in the top ten. The sample consisted of blood. The receptors stem from a human donor in good health.

V and J are TRBV7-2 and TRBJ2-7, with D possibly being TRBD1 (6 bases). Germline lookup yields CDR1 SGHTA and CDR2 FQGNSA. Trimming took 2 bases from V and 1 from J, leaving 9 bases between them. This CDR3 comprises 14 residues. The CDR3 loop is CASSLLGQSYEQYF. The CDR3 DNA sequence: TGTGCCAGCAGCTTACTGGGACAATCCTACGAGCAGTACTTC.

The genes are TRBV4-3 and TRBJ1-6, with TRBD1 matching over 7 bases. V gave up 1 base and J gave up 14 bases; unmatched junction bases: 11. The V gene's germline CDR1 is LGHNA and CDR2 YSLEER. The CDR3 totals 15 residues. Here the CDR3 DNA reads TGCGCCAGCAGCCAAGTCGACAGGGAAAGACGATCCCTCCACTTT. Translation: CASSQVDRERRSLHF.

This chain joins TRBV20-1 and TRBJ1-2; D unclear. The CDR3 is made up of 14 amino acids. Trimming removed 0 bases at V and 1 base at J, with 9 bases between. The germline gives CDR1 DFQATT, CDR2 SNEGSKA (reference sequence). The CDR3 reads CSAREQKFNYGYTF. The CDR3 DNA sequence: TGCAGTGCTAGAGAACAAAAATTTAACTATGGCTACACCTTC.

This clonotype was seen a few times. The gene calls are TRBV4-1 and TRBJ2-7; tentatively, D is TRBD1 (7 bases). The V and J ends lost 0 bases and 3 bases respectively, with 18 bases between them. The CDR3 loop spans 17 amino acids. Germline V CDR1 and CDR2: MGHRA, YSYEKL. CDR3 loop: CASSQDMLWQGGYEQYF. The DNA of the CDR3 is TGCGCCAGCAGCCAAGATATGCTCTGGCAGGGGGGCTACGAGCAGTACTTC.

The V call is TRBV6-5, the J call TRBJ2-1, with 10 nucleotides matching TRBD2. The J call is uncertain, as TRBJ2-7 better fits the DNA end. CDR1 is MNHEY and CDR2 is SVGAGI in the germline V gene. The CDR3 consists of 16 residues. The CDR3 here is CASSRGLAASYNEQYF. The DNA of the CDR3 is TGTGCCAGCAGTAGAGGACTAGCGGCATCCTACAATGAGCAGTACTTC.

This clonotype was seen only a few times. CDR3 bases: TGTGCCACCAGTAACTCAAACTATGGCTACACCTTC. It codes for CATSNSNYGYTF. V gene TRBV24-1 combines with J gene TRBJ1-2; D gene unclear. The CDR3 spans 12 residues. Germline CDR1 reads KGHDR; CDR2 reads SFDVKD. V lost 6 bases and J 2 bases, leaving 6 bases between the germline ends.

CDR3 protein: CASSPLGQGVGEQYF. CDR3 nucleotide sequence: TGTGCCAGCAGTCCCCTCGGACAGGGGGTGGGTGAGCAGTACTTC. J is TRBJ2-7 and V is TRBV12-3 or TRBV12-4, with TRBD1 identical over 10 bases. This CDR3 is built from 15 residues. Losses at the gene ends were 5 bases for V and 7 bases for J; bases not matched to a gene: 11.

This clonotype was observed at least ten times. The CDR3 reads CASAIDSNQPQHF. The CDR3 DNA follows: TGCGCCAGCGCTATTGATAGCAATCAGCCCCAGCATTTT. The rearrangement uses TRBV5-1 and TRBJ1-5; D is unclear. Trimming stripped 7 bases from V and 0 bases from J, with 8 bases between. The CDR3 runs 13 residues. CDR1 and CDR2 from the germline V gene are SGHRS and YFSETQ.

In its sample, this clonotype was seen a few times. The chain has TRBV28 and TRBJ2-1, with a tentative D call TRBD2 (6 bases). Germline V lookup: CDR1 MDHEN, CDR2 SYDVKM. V was pared by 6 bases and J by 0 bases, with 9 bases between. The CDR3 covers 14 residues. Here the CDR3 reads CASRSTSSYNEQFF. CDR3 DNA: TGTGCCAGCAGATCGACTAGCTCCTACAATGAGCAGTTCTTC.

As DNA, the CDR3 is TGTGCCAGCAGCAGGAAGCGGACAGGGGGAAACTATGGCTACACCTTC. Protein sequence: CASSRKRTGGNYGYTF. J is TRBJ1-2 and V is TRBV21-1; TRBD1, the table's D call, lacks a check against the DNA. TRBV21-1 is a pseudogene segment. There are 16 residues in the CDR3.